This T cell receptor (beta chain) was obtained from a study of T-cell reconstitution after alpha-beta-depleted transplantation in children. Notes on the study in general: The study traced high day-60 TCRbeta diversity in some patients to surviving recipient T cells and thymic progenitors.

A TCRbeta library incorporating unique molecular identifiers was prepared. One entry per CDR3 protein, called by TCRdb with MiXCR from the PCR reads. The data hold about 190,000 distinct CDR3 sequences, with around 10% observed a single time. Germline CDR1 and CDR2: SGHRS and YFSETQ. The CDR3 covers 14 residues. Between the trimmed V and J ends, which lost 0 bases and 8 bases, there was a span of 12 bases. In its sample, this clonotype was seen many times. No antigen is known for it. This specimen was PBMCs, taken before TCRalphabeta/CD19-depleted stem cell transplant. This chain joins TRBV5-1 and TRBJ1-5; possible D gene TRBD1, 6 bases. The receptor comes from a boy aged 2 to 10 with acute myeloid leukemia, due to receive a stem cell transplant. Here the CDR3 reads CASSLGTGREPQHF. Here the CDR3 DNA reads TGCGCCAGCAGCTTGGGCACAGGGAGAGAGCCCCAGCATTTT.